The 21 T cell receptor beta chains presented below share a single source sample, sequenced in a study of beta chain features in type 1 diabetes. Study outcomes and limitations: Shorter TCRB CDR3s, moderately but significantly so, marked every one of the four CD4+ subsets in Type 1 diabetes patients.

Every isolated RNA sample was fully reverse transcribed, so sequencing captured expressed TCRB transcripts. Sequenced by immunoSEQ multiplex PCR; TCRdb stores in-frame clones only, minus some. This sample has 160,000 or so clones; roughly 8% occur once, and the top ten carry over 0.5%. These receptors' targets are unknown. The sample was central memory CD4+ T cells from blood. The receptors shown here come from a young woman with type 1 diabetes.

V usage is TRBV7-3 and J usage is TRBJ2-6, with TRBD1 matching over 8 bases. After removal of 5 bases from V and 0 bases from J, the junction contained 9 bases not matched to a gene. This CDR3 is 18 amino acids long. Germline V lookup: CDR1 SGHTA, CDR2 FQGTGA. The CDR3 spells CASSEGQGAHSGANVLTF. The CDR3 DNA reads TGTGCCAGCAGCGAAGGGCAGGGGGCCCACTCTGGGGCCAACGTCCTGACTTTC.

This clone has a handful of counts. The rearrangement uses TRBV18 and TRBJ2-1; possible D gene TRBD2, 6 bases. The germline V gene has CDR1 KGHSH and CDR2 LQKENI. Trimming took off 7 bases at V and 6 bases at J, with 19 bases between the two ends. The CDR3 is 15 residues long. CDR3 protein: CASFQQLAASNEQFF. CDR3 DNA: TGTGCCAGCTTCCAACAACTAGCAGCTTCCAATGAGCAGTTCTTC. Complete variable domain (other parts from reference TRBV18 and TRBJ2-1): NAGVMQNPRHLVRRRGQEARLRCSPMKGHSHVYWYRQLPEEGLKFMVYLQKENIIDESGMPKERFSAEFPKEGPSILRIQQVVRGDSAAYFCASFQQLAASNEQFFGPGTRLTVL.

This clone has only a few counts. The gene calls are TRBV30 and TRBJ2-7, with 12 bases lining up with TRBD2. This CDR3 has 14 amino acids. Losses at the gene ends were 2 bases for V and 2 bases for J; bases not matched to a gene: 1. Germline-derived CDR1 and CDR2 are GTSNPN and SVGIG (reference sequence). The DNA of the CDR3 is TGTGCCTGGAGTACTAGCGGGAGGACCTACGAGCAGTACTTC. Translated, it gives CAWSTSGRTYEQYF.

In this sample, this clone turned up a few times. This chain uses TRBV4-1 with TRBJ2-5; 13 bases agree with TRBD2. J gave up 4 bases and V 1 base, and 9 bases lay outside the gene matches. There are 18 residues in the CDR3. Germline V lookup: CDR1 MGHRA, CDR2 YSYEKL. CDR3 sequence (DNA): TGCGCCAGCAGCCAAGGGGTGCAGACTAGCGGGGGGAGAGAGACCCAGTACTTC. It codes for CASSQGVQTSGGRETQYF.

This chain uses TRBV6-5 with TRBJ1-1, with 7 bases identical to TRBD1. CDR3 length: 15 residues. The germline V gene encodes CDR1 MNHEY and CDR2 SVGAGI. V gave up 5 bases and J gave up 1 base; unmatched junction bases: 7. The CDR3 DNA follows: TGTGCCAGCAGTCCATGGGACAGCGGGAACACTGAAGCTTTCTTT. As protein: CASSPWDSGNTEAFF.

This clone has a handful of counts. The chain combines TRBV5-5 with TRBJ1-1; 7 nucleotides agree with TRBD1. Germline CDR1 SGHKS, CDR2 YYEKEE (reference sequence). J was trimmed by 2 bases and V by 5 bases; bases with no gene match: 12. The length of the CDR3 is 16 residues. The CDR3 DNA follows: TGTGCCAGCAGGGGACCGGGACAGCTCCGAAACACTGAAGCTTTCTTT. Protein sequence: CASRGPGQLRNTEAFF.

This clone has a handful of counts. V and J are TRBV2 and TRBJ2-2, with D maybe TRBD2 (6 bases). Deletions cut 4 bases from V and 1 base from J, with 7 bases between. This CDR3 spans 14 amino acids. Germline-derived CDR1 and CDR2 are SNHLY and FYNNEI. The DNA of the CDR3 is TGTGCCAGCAGTGTGGGAGGGAACACCGGGGAGCTGTTTTTT. Its translation is CASSVGGNTGELFF.

This rearrangement joins TRBV4-1 to TRBJ2-7; D is possibly TRBD2 (6 bases). This CDR3 comprises 13 residues. The V gene lost 0 bases and the J gene lost 6 bases, with 9 bases spanning the gap. The germline CDR1 and CDR2 sequences are MGHRA and YSYEKL. CDR3 DNA sequence: TGCGCCAGCAGCCAAGATCTCGGGGGCGAGCAGTACTTC. This encodes CASSQDLGGEQYF.

This clone was seen a few times. The chain has TRBV30 and TRBJ1-1, with TRBD1 matching over 9 bases. Looked up from germline, CDR1 is GTSNPN and CDR2 is SVGIG (reference sequence). The CDR3 loop spans 13 amino acids. After removal of 4 bases from V and 4 bases from J, the junction contained 4 bases not matched to a gene. Here the CDR3 DNA reads TGTGCCTGGAATCGGGGACAGGGCACTGAAGCTTTCTTT. This codes for CAWNRGQGTEAFF. Together with reference TRBV30 and TRBJ1-1, the CDR3 gives the full variable domain: SQTIHQWPATLVQPVGSPLSLECTVEGTSNPNLYWYRQAAGRGLQLLFYSVGIGQISSEVPQNLSASRPQDRQFILSSKKLLLSDSGFYLCAWNRGQGTEAFFGQGTRLTVV.

The chain recombines TRBV7-2 with TRBJ2-5, with no clear D. Germline CDR1 reads SGHTA; CDR2 reads FQGNSA. V was cut by 10 bases and J by 2 bases, with 14 bases left in between. The CDR3 totals 13 residues. The CDR3 here is CATGGRVQETQYF. CDR3 nucleotides: TGTGCCACCGGTGGCCGGGTTCAAGAGACCCAGTACTTC.

The genes are TRBV28 and TRBJ2-1; TRBD2 aligns across 8 bases. Trimming took 8 bases from V and 8 from J; bases not matched to a gene: 14. There are 15 residues in the CDR3. The germline V gene has CDR1 MDHEN and CDR2 SYDVKM. The CDR3 nucleotides are TGTGCCAGCTCCCCGGGAGGGCCCAAGTTTGATGAGCAGTTCTTC. This gives the protein CASSPGGPKFDEQFF.

The table lists this clone with a few counts. The chain has TRBV28 and TRBJ1-1, with D tentatively TRBD1 (6 bases). CDR1 and CDR2 from the germline V gene are MDHEN and SYDVKM. V dropped 8 bases and J dropped 0 bases, with 10 bases sitting between them. This CDR3 has 13 amino acids. In DNA, the CDR3 is TGTGCCAGCGCAGGGGCAATGAACACTGAAGCTTTCTTT. Residues: CASAGAMNTEAFF.

In its sample, this clone was seen a few times. The rearrangement uses TRBV7-9 and TRBJ1-2; no reliable D call. Germline V gives CDR1 SEHNR, CDR2 FQNEAQ (reference sequence). The CDR3 runs 12 residues. Trimming pared 2 bases from V and 5 bases from J, leaving 6 bases between. The CDR3 here is CASSLTGYGYTF. DNA for the CDR3: TGTGCCAGCAGCTTAACGGGTTATGGCTACACCTTC. Full variable domain (rest looked up from reference TRBV7-9 and TRBJ1-2): DTGVSQNPRHKITKRGQNVTFRCDPISEHNRLYWYRQTLGQGPEFLTYFQNEAQLEKSRLLSDRFSAERPKGSFSTLEIQRTEQGDSAMYLCASSLTGYGYTFGSGTRLTVV.

The V and J genes are TRBV7-2 and TRBJ2-1, with 11 bases that match TRBD2. The V segment lost 6 bases and the J segment 4 bases; nucleotides outside the gene matches: 5. The CDR3 runs to 15 residues. CDR1 and CDR2 from the germline V gene are SGHTA and FQGNSA. The CDR3 spells CASSPTSGSYNEQFF. CDR3 DNA sequence: TGTGCCAGCAGTCCCACTAGCGGGAGTTACAATGAGCAGTTCTTC. The full variable domain, with the rest looked up from reference TRBV7-2 and TRBJ2-1, is GAGVSQSPSNKVTEKGKDVELRCDPISGHTALYWYRQSLGQGLEFLIYFQGNSAPDKSGLPSDRFSAERTGGSVSTLTIQRTQQEDSAVYLCASSPTSGSYNEQFFGPGTRLTVL.

This clone has more than one count but fewer than ten. V gene TRBV18 combines with J gene TRBJ1-2; 7 bases are a match to TRBD1. The trim removed 4 bases at V and 7 bases at J, leaving 12 bases unmatched. From germline, CDR1 is KGHSH and CDR2 LQKENI. The CDR3 is 15 amino acids. The CDR3 is CASSLKDRPWGGYTF. CDR3 bases: TGTGCCAGCTCACTAAAGGACAGGCCCTGGGGTGGCTACACCTTC. The full variable domain, rest sourced from reference TRBV18 and TRBJ1-2, is NAGVMQNPRHLVRRRGQEARLRCSPMKGHSHVYWYRQLPEEGLKFMVYLQKENIIDESGMPKERFSAEFPKEGPSILRIQQVVRGDSAAYFCASSLKDRPWGGYTFGSGTRLTVV.

This clone has more than one count but fewer than ten. The chain employs TRBV11-2 and TRBJ2-1; 7 nucleotides align to TRBD1. In germline, CDR1 is SGHAT, CDR2 FQNNGV. V shed 5 bases, J shed 10 bases, and the junction held 11 bases outside the gene matches. The CDR3 extends over 14 amino acids. The CDR3 region has the DNA TGTGCCAGCAGCCGTGACAGGGCCGCCTCGGAGCAGTTCTTC. Translated, it gives CASSRDRAASEQFF.

This clone was seen a few times. V is TRBV15 and J is TRBJ2-1; TRBD2 matches 7 bases. The V gene end was trimmed by 1 base and the J gene end by 6 bases; junction bases not matched to a gene: 3. The CDR3 sequence is 14 residues long. The germline V gene has CDR1 LNHNV and CDR2 YYDKDF (reference sequence). CDR3 in DNA: TGTGCCACCAGCAGAGGTCGACTAGCCAATGAGCAGTTCTTC. Protein product: CATSRGRLANEQFF.

This clone was seen a handful of times. The chain combines TRBV7-3 with TRBJ2-7; D not certain. V lost 3 bases and J lost 6, with 12 bases in between. The CDR3 runs to 13 residues. The germline CDR1 and CDR2 sequences are SGHTA and FQGTGA. The CDR3 region is CASSFAPVSEQYF. Here the CDR3 DNA reads TGTGCCAGCAGCTTCGCGCCGGTCTCCGAGCAGTACTTC.

The chain recombines TRBV6-5 with TRBJ2-7, with TRBD2 as a possible D gene (6 bases). Germline CDR1 MNHEY, CDR2 SVGAGI. V was clipped by 7 bases and J by 1 base, with 11 bases between them. The CDR3 totals 13 residues. Here the CDR3 DNA reads TGTGCCAGCACCCGACTAGATTCCTACGAGCAGTACTTC. Amino acids: CASTRLDSYEQYF.

CDR3 in amino acids: CASSQNNEQFF. The CDR3 DNA reads TGCGCCAGCAGCCAAAACAATGAGCAGTTCTTC. This chain uses TRBV5-1 with TRBJ2-1; D not resolved. This CDR3 is 11 amino acids long. Germline values: CDR1 SGHRS, CDR2 YFSETQ. V dropped 4 bases and J dropped 5 bases, with 4 bases sitting between them.

This clone has just a few counts. The CDR3 reads CAIGQGAMNTEAFF. In DNA form, the CDR3 reads TGTGCCATCGGACAGGGGGCTATGAACACTGAAGCTTTCTTT. V usage is TRBV2 and J usage is TRBJ1-1, with 11 bases that match TRBD1. CDR1 and CDR2 from the germline V gene are SNHLY and FYNNEI. V gave up 10 bases and J gave up 0 bases; unmatched junction bases: 4. The CDR3 contains 14 residues.